This T cell receptor beta chain was recorded in a study of beta chain features in type 1 diabetes. Overall study: Across all samples, around 98 million sorted cells were examined.

Expressed TCRB transcripts got sequenced, as all isolated RNA was reverse transcribed. Clones were sequenced by immunoSEQ multiplex PCR, and TCRdb holds only the in-frame ones, with some missing. The sample lists more than 150,000 clones, around 13% occurring once. CDR1 is SGHRS and CDR2 is YFSETQ in the germline V gene. The ends lost 5 bases at V and 1 base at J; junction bases unmatched: 12. The length of the CDR3 is 17 residues. This clone was seen more than once but under ten times. The sample was central memory CD4+ T cells from blood. The receptor was derived from a young woman in good health. The genes are TRBV5-1 and TRBJ2-7; 10 bases line up with TRBD2. The CDR3 reads CASRSAASGSKSYEQYF. The CDR3 bases are TGCGCCAGCAGATCGGCGGCTAGCGGGAGTAAATCCTACGAGCAGTACTTC. Full variable domain (rest looked up from reference TRBV5-1 and TRBJ2-7): KAGVTQTPRYLIKTRGQQVTLSCSPISGHRSVSWYQQTPGQGLQFLFEYFSETQRNKGNFPGRFSGRQFSNSRSEMNVSTLELGDSALYLCASRSAASGSKSYEQYFGPGTRLTVT.